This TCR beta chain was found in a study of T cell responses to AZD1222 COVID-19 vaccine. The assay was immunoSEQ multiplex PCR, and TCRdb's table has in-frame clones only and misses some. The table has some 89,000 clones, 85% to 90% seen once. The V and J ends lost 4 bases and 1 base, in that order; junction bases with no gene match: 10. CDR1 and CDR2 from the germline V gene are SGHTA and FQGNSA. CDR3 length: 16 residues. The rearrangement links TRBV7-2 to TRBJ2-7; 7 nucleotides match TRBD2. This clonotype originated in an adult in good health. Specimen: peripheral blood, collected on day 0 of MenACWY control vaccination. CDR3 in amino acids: CASSSRVGGDSYEQYF. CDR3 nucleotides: TGTGCCAGCAGCTCGCGAGTGGGAGGGGATTCCTACGAGCAGTACTTC.